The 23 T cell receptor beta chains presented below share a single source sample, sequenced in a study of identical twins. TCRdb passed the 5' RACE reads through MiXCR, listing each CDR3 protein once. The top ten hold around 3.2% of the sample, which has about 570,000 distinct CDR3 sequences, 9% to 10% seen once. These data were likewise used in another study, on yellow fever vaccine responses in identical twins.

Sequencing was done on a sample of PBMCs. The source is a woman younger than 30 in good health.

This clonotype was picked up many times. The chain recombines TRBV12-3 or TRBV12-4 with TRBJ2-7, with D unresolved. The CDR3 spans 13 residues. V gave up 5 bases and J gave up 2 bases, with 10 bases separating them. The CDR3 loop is CASSHGPTYEQYF. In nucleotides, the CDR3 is TGTGCCAGCAGTCACGGACCGACCTACGAGCAGTACTTC.

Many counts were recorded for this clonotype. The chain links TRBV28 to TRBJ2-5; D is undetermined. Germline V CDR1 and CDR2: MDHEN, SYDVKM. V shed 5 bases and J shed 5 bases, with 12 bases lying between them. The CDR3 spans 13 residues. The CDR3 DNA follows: TGTGCCAGCAGTATTCCGGGCCATGAGACCCAGTACTTC. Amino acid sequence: CASSIPGHETQYF.

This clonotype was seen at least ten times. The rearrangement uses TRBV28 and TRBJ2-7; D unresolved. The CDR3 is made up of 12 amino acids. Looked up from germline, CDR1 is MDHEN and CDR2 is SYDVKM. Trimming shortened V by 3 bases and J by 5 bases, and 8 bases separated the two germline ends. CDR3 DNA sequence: TGTGCCAGCAGTTTCTCCAACCACGAGCAGTACTTC. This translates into CASSFSNHEQYF.

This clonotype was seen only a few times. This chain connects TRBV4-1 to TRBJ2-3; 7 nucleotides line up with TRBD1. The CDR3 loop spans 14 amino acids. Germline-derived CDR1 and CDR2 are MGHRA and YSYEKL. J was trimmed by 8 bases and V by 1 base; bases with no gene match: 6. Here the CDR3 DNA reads TGCGCCAGCAGCCAAGTCTATACAGGGGCTACGCAGTATTTT. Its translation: CASSQVYTGATQYF.

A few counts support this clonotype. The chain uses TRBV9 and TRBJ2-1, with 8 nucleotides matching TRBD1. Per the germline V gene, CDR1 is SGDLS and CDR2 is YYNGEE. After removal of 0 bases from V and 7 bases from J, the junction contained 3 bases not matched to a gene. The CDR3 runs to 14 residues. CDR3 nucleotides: TGTGCCAGCAGCGTAGGCAGGGGGCGGAATGAGCAGTTCTTC. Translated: CASSVGRGRNEQFF.

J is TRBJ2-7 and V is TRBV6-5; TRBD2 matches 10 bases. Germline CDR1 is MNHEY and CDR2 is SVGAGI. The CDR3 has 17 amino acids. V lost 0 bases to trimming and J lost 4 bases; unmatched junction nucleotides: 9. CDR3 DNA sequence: TGTGCCAGCAGTTACTCGGCGTTAGCGGGGGGTAGGTACGAGCAGTACTTC. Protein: CASSYSALAGGRYEQYF.

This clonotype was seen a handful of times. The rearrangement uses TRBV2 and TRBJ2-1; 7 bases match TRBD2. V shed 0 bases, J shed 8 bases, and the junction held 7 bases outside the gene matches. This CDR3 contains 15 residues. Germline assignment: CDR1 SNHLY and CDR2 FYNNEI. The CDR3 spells CASSEAGGLGYEQFF. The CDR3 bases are TGTGCCAGCAGTGAAGCGGGAGGACTAGGCTATGAGCAGTTCTTC.

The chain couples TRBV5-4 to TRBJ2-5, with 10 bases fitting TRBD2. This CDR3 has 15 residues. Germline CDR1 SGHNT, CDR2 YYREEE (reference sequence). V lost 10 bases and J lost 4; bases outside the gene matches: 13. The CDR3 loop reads CAGETSGTGGETQYF. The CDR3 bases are TGTGCCGGAGAAACTAGCGGGACGGGAGGAGAGACCCAGTACTTC. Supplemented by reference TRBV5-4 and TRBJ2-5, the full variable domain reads ETGVTQSPTHLIKTRGQQVTLRCSSQSGHNTVSWYQQALGQGPQFIFQYYREEENGRGNFPPRFSGLQFPNYSSELNVNALELDDSALYLCAGETSGTGGETQYFGPGTRLLVL.

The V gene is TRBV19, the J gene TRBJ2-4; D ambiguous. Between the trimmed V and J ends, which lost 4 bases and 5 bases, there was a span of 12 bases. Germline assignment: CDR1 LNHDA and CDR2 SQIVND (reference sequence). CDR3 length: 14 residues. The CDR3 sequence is CASSNQTRENIQYF. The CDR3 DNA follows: TGTGCCAGTAGTAACCAGACCCGGGAAAACATTCAGTACTTC. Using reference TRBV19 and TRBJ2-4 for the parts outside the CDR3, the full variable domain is DGGITQSPKYLFRKEGQNVTLSCEQNLNHDAMYWYRQDPGQGLRLIYYSQIVNDFQKGDIAEGYSVSREKKESFPLTVTSAQKNPTAFYLCASSNQTRENIQYFGAGTRLSVL.

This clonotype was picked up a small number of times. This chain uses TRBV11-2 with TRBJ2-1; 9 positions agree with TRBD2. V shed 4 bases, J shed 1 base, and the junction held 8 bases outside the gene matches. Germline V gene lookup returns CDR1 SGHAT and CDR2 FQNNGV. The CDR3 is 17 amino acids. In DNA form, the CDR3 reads TGTGCCAGCAGCTCCACCTTAGCGGGGGATTCCTACAATGAGCAGTTCTTC. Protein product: CASSSTLAGDSYNEQFF.

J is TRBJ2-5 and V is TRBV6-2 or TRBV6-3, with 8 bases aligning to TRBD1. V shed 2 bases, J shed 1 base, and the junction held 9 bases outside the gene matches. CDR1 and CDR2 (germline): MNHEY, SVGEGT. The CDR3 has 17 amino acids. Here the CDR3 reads CASSYPRGRRSQETQYF. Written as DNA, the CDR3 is TGTGCCAGCAGTTACCCCAGGGGGCGTCGGTCCCAAGAGACCCAGTACTTC.

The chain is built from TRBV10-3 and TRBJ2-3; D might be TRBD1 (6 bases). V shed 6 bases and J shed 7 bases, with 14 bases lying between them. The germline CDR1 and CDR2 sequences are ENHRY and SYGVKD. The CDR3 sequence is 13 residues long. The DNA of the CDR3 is TGTGCCATCAGCCCGGGACACGGGTATACGCAGTATTTT. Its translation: CAISPGHGYTQYF.

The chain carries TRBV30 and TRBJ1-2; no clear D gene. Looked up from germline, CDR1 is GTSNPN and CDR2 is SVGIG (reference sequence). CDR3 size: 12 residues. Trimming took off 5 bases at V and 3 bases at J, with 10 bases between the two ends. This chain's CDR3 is CAWAPEDYGYTF. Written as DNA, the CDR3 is TGTGCCTGGGCGCCGGAGGACTATGGCTACACCTTC.

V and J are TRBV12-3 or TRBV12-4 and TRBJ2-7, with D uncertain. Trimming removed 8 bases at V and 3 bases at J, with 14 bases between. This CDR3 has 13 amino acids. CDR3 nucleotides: TGTGCCAGCGGCCCCTACCTGAGCTACGAGCAGTACTTC. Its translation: CASGPYLSYEQYF.

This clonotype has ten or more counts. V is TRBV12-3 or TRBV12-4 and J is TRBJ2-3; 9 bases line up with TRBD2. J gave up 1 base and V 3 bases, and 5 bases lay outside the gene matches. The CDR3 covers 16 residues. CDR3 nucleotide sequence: TGTGCCAGCAGTTTCTTCTTAGCGGGGGGCACAGATACGCAGTATTTT. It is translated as CASSFFLAGGTDTQYF.

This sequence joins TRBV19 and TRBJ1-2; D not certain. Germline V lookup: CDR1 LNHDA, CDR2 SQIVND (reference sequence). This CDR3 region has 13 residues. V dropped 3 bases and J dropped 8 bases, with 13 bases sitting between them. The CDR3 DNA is TGTGCCAGTAGTATCCCCGGACCTGTGGGCTACACCTTC. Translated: CASSIPGPVGYTF.

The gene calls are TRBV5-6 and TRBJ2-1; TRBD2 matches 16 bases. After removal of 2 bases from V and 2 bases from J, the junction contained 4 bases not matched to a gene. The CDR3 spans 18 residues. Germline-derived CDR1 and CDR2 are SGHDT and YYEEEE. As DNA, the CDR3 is TGTGCCAGCAGCTTCGGGACTAGCGGGGGGGAACCCTACAATGAGCAGTTCTTC. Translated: CASSFGTSGGEPYNEQFF.

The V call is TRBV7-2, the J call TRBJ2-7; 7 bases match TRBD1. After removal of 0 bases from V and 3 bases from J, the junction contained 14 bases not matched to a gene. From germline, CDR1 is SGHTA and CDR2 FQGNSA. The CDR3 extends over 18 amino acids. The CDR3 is CASSLARDSATLYYEQYF. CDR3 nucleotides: TGTGCCAGCAGCTTAGCCCGGGACAGCGCCACTCTCTACTACGAGCAGTACTTC.

The CDR3, as DNA: TGTGCCAGCACCGGAGGGGCGACCCCCTACGAGCAGTACTTC. This sequence encodes CASTGGATPYEQYF. The rearrangement uses TRBV7-9 and TRBJ2-7, with a tentative D call TRBD2 (6 bases). The CDR3 covers 14 residues. Trimming stripped 7 bases from V and 2 bases from J, with 15 bases between. CDR1 is SEHNR and CDR2 is FQNEAQ in the germline V gene (reference sequence).

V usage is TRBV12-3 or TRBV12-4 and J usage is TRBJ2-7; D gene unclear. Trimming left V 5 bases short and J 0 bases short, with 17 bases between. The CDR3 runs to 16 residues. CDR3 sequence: CASSPGGGPSSYEQYF. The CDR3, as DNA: TGTGCCAGCAGTCCTGGCGGTGGGCCGAGCTCCTACGAGCAGTACTTC.

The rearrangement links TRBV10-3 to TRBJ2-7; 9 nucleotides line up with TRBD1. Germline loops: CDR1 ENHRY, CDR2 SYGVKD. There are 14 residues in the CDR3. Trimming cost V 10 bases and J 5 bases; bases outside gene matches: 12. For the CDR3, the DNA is TGTGCCACCGGATCCGGGACAGGGAACAACGAGCAGTACTTC. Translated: CATGSGTGNNEQYF.

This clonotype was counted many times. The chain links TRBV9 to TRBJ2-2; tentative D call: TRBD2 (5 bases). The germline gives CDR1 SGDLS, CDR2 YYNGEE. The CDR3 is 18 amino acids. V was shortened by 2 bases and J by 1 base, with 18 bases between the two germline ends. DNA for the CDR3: TGTGCCAGCAGCGTGGGTGTAGTGGGGAGAAAGAACACCGGGGAGCTGTTTTTT. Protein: CASSVGVVGRKNTGELFF.

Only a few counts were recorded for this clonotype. CDR3 coding DNA: TGTGCCAGCAGCCCGTTGGGGGGGCCCTATGGCTACACCTTC. Encoded protein: CASSPLGGPYGYTF. The chain carries TRBV7-9 and TRBJ1-2; possible D gene TRBD1, 6 bases. The CDR3 length is 14 residues. V lost 5 bases and J lost 4, with 14 bases in between. Germline CDR1 reads SEHNR; CDR2 reads FQNEAQ (reference sequence). The complete variable domain, with remaining parts taken from reference TRBV7-9 and TRBJ1-2, reads DTGVSQNPRHKITKRGQNVTFRCDPISEHNRLYWYRQTLGQGPEFLTYFQNEAQLEKSRLLSDRFSAERPKGSFSTLEIQRTEQGDSAMYLCASSPLGGPYGYTFGSGTRLTVV.